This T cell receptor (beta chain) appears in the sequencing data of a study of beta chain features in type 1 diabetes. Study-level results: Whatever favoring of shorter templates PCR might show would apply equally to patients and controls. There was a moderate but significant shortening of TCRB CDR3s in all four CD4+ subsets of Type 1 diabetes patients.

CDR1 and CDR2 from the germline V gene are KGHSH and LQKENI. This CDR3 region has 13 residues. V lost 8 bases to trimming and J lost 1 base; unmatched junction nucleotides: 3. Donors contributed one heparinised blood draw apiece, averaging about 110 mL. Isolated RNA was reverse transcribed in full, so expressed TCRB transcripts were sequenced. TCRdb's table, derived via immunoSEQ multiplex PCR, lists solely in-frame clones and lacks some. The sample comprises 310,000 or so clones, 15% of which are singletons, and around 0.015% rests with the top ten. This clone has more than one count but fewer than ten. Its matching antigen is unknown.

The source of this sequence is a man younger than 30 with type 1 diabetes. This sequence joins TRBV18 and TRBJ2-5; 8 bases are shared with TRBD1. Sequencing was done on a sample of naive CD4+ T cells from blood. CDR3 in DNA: TGTGCCAGCGCGGGACAGGCCCAAGAGACCCAGTACTTC. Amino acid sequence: CASAGQAQETQYF.